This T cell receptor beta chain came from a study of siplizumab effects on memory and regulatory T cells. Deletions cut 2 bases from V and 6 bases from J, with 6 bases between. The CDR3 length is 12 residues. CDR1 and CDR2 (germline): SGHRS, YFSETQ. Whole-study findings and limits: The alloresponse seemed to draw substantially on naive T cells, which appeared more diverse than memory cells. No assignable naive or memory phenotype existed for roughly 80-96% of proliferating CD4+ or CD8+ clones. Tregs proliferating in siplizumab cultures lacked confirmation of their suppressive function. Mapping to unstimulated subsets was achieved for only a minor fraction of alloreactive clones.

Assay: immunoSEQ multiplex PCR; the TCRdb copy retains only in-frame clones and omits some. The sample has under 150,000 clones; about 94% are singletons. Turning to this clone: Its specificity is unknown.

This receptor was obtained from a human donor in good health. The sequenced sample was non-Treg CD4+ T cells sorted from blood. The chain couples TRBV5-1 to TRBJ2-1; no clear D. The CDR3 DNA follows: TGCGCCAGCAGCTTCTCGAGCAATGAGCAGTTCTTC. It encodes CASSFSSNEQFF.